The clone carrying this T cell receptor beta chain was recorded once. Its target is not known. This sample is drawn from a study of T cells and Merkel cell carcinoma outcomes. Points from the study as a whole: Merkel cell carcinoma outcomes were reportedly predicted by repertoire and T-cell density.

The ends lost 0 bases at V and 4 bases at J; junction bases unmatched: 10. This CDR3 contains 17 residues. Germline CDR1 and CDR2: SGHNT and YENEEA. This table comes from immunoSEQ multiplex PCR, and its TCRdb copy is limited to in-frame clones, with some not included. The sample shows about 19,000 clones, roughly 80% of them seen only once. The J gene is TRBJ1-2, the V gene TRBV11-3, with 8 bases that match TRBD1. The TCR was taken from a human donor with Merkel cell carcinoma. The source material was tumor tissue from Merkel cell carcinoma. The CDR3 bases are TGTGCCAGCAGCTTAGATCTTGGCAGGGGGCTAGTCTATGGCTACACCTTC. It translates to CASSLDLGRGLVYGYTF.